This TCR beta chain was sequenced during a study of blood T cell repertoires in COVID-19. The wider study: Acute-phase and convalescent COVID-19 samples originated in the United States, Italy and Spain.

Original analysis: Using reference gene primer amplification, nucleated cell counts were estimated. Profiling relied on immunoSEQ multiplex PCR, and the TCRdb table lists in-frame clones only, not all of them. The V and J calls and clone size come from that table; D and trimming were worked out from the DNA. The table has 75,000 to 80,000 clones, 75% to 90% seen once. This CDR3 has 10 residues. The V and J ends lost 6 bases and 4 bases respectively, with 3 bases between them. CDR1 DFQATT and CDR2 SNEGSKA come from the germline V gene (reference sequence). This clonotype was obtained from a human donor in a cohort sampled during active COVID-19. The specimen sequenced was peripheral blood. The chain combines TRBV20-1 with TRBJ1-4; D not certain. The CDR3: CSAHNEKLFF. The DNA for the CDR3 is TGCAGTGCCCATAATGAAAAACTGTTTTTT.